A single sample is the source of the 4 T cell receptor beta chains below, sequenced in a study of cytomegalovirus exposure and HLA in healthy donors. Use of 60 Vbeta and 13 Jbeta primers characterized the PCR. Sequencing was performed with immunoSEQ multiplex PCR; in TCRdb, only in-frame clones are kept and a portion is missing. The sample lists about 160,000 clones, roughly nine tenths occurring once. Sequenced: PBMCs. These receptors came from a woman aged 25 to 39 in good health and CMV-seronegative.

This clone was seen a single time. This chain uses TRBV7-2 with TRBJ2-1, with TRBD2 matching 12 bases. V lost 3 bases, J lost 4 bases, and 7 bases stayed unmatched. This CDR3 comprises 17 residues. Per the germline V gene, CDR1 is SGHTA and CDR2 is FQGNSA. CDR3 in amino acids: CASSFRTSGVVYNEQFF. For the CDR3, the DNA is TGTGCCAGCAGCTTTCGGACTAGCGGGGTTGTGTACAATGAGCAGTTCTTC.

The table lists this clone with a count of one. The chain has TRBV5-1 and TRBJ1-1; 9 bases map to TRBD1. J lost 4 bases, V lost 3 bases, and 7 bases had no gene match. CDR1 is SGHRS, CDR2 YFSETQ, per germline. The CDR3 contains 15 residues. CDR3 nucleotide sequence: TGCGCCAGCAGCTGGGGGGGGACAGGGACCACTGAAGCTTTCTTT. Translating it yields CASSWGGTGTTEAFF.

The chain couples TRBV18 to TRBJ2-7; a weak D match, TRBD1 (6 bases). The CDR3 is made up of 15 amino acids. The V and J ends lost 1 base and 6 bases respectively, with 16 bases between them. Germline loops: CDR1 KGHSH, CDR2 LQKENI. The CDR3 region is CASSPRSSRDTEQYF. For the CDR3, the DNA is TGTGCCAGCTCACCACGAAGTTCCCGGGACACCGAGCAGTACTTC.

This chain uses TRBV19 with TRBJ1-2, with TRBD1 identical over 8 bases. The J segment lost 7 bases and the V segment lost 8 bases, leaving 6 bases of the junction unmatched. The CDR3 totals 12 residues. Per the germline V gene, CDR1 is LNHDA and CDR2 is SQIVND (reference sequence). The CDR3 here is CASYIGQGGYTF. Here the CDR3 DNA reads TGTGCCAGTTATATAGGACAGGGTGGCTACACCTTC.